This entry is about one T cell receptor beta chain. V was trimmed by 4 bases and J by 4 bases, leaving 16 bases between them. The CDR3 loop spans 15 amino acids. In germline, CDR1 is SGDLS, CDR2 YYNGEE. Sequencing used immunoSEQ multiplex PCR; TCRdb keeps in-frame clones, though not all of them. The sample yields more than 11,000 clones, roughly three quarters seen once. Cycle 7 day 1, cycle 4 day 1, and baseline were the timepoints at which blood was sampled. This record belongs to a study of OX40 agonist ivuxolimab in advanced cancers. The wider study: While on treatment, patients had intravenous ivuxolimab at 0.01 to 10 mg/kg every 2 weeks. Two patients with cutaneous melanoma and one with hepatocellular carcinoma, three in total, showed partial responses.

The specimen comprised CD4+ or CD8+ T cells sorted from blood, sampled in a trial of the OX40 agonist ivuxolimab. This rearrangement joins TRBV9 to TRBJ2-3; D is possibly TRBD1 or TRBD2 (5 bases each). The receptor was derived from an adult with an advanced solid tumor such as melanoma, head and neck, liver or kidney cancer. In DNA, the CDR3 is TGTGCCAGCAGCCGAGGGACCGATTGGGCAGATACGCAGTATTTT. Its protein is CASSRGTDWADTQYF.